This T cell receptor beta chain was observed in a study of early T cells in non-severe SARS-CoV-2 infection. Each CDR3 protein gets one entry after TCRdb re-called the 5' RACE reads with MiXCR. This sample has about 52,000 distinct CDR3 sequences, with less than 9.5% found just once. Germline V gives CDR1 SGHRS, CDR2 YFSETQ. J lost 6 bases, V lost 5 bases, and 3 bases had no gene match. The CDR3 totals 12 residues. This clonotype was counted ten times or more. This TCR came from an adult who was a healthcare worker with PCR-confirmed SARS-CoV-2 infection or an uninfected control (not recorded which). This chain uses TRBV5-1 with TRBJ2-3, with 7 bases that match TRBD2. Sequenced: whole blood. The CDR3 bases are TGCGCCAGCAGGAGGGACTACGATACGCAGTATTTT. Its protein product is CASRRDYDTQYF.